A single sample is the source of the 27 T cell receptor beta chains below, sequenced in a study of T-cell reconstitution after alpha-beta-depleted transplantation in children. Researchers prepared the TCRbeta library using unique molecular identifiers, the study reports. TCRdb re-called the PCR reads with MiXCR, one entry per CDR3 protein. Seen here are almost 400,000 distinct CDR3 sequences, around 21% observed once, and the top ten hold 3% to 4%. Sequencing used PBMCs from the stem cell graft donor, obtained from the stem cell graft. These receptors all stem from a human donor who donated a stem cell graft to a child with acute myeloid leukemia.

This rearrangement joins TRBV6-6 to TRBJ1-1; D unresolved. The CDR3 has 12 amino acids. Per the germline V gene, CDR1 is MNHNY and CDR2 is SVGAGI (reference sequence). V dropped 2 bases and J dropped 11 bases, with 12 bases sitting between them. The CDR3 region is CASSYLRGGAFF. In nucleotides, the CDR3 is TGTGCCAGCAGTTACCTGCGGGGAGGTGCTTTCTTT.

The J gene is TRBJ1-5, the V gene TRBV5-1; D gene unclear. V was pared by 3 bases and J by 5 bases, with 9 bases between. The CDR3 extends over 13 amino acids. CDR1 SGHRS and CDR2 YFSETQ come from the germline V gene. The DNA of the CDR3 is TGCGCCAGCAGCTCTGACGGCTATCAGCCCCAGCATTTT. Protein product: CASSSDGYQPQHF. The full variable domain, with the rest looked up from reference TRBV5-1 and TRBJ1-5, is KAGVTQTPRYLIKTRGQQVTLSCSPISGHRSVSWYQQTPGQGLQFLFEYFSETQRNKGNFPGRFSGRQFSNSRSEMNVSTLELGDSALYLCASSSDGYQPQHFGDGTRLSIL.

This clonotype has more than one count but fewer than ten. This rearrangement joins TRBV7-8 to TRBJ2-1, with D perhaps TRBD2 (5 bases). The CDR3 length is 15 residues. Germline loops: CDR1 SGHVS, CDR2 FQNEAQ. Deletions cut 1 base from V and 9 bases from J, with 16 bases between. CDR3 amino acids: CASSLGTPLHPEQFF. The DNA for the CDR3 is TGTGCCAGCAGCTTAGGGACTCCGCTCCACCCTGAGCAGTTCTTC.

This clonotype turned up a few times. The chain recombines TRBV25-1 with TRBJ2-3; 11 bases fit TRBD2. Germline V gene lookup returns CDR1 MGHDK and CDR2 SYGVNS. The CDR3 length is 15 residues. J gave up 5 bases and V 6 bases, and 7 bases lay outside the gene matches. The CDR3 DNA reads as TGTGCCAGCAGAGATAGCGGGAGGGCTGAAGATACGCAGTATTTT. Its protein is CASRDSGRAEDTQYF.

V usage is TRBV20-1 and J usage is TRBJ2-1, with D unclear. The V end was cut by 4 bases, the J end by 6 bases, with 16 bases between. The CDR3 covers 14 residues. Germline V gives CDR1 DFQATT, CDR2 SNEGSKA (reference sequence). CDR3 nucleotides: TGCAGTGCTATATTAGTCCCGGATACCAATGAGCAGTTCTTC. It is translated as CSAILVPDTNEQFF.

This clonotype has ten or more counts. This chain links TRBV29-1 with TRBJ2-5; 8 nucleotides match TRBD1. CDR3 length: 13 residues. Germline values: CDR1 SQVTM, CDR2 ANQGSEA. V shed 7 bases and J 1 base; nucleotides not matched to a gene: 5. In nucleotides, the CDR3 is TGCAGCGGCCGACAGGGGATCCAAGAGACCCAGTACTTC. This encodes CSGRQGIQETQYF.

CDR3 amino acids: CASSYSTPGAVQYF. The CDR3 DNA reads as TGTGCCAGCAGTTACTCGACCCCTGGGGCCGTTCAGTACTTC. J is TRBJ2-4 and V is TRBV6-5, with D possibly TRBD1 on 5 matching bases. Germline assignment: CDR1 MNHEY and CDR2 SVGAGI. This CDR3 has 14 amino acids. The V gene lost 0 bases and the J gene lost 11 bases, with 14 bases spanning the gap.

The V and J genes are TRBV28 and TRBJ1-1; D gene uncertain. With 3 bases removed from V and 1 base from J, the gap between germline ends came to 9 bases. Germline V gives CDR1 MDHEN, CDR2 SYDVKM. This CDR3 contains 14 residues. The CDR3 is CASSFLGWNTEAFF. CDR3 bases: TGTGCCAGCAGTTTTCTGGGGTGGAACACTGAAGCTTTCTTT.

This clonotype was detected many times. V is TRBV6-5 and J is TRBJ2-3; D is ambiguous. The germline V gene encodes CDR1 MNHEY and CDR2 SVGAGI. Trimming took 5 bases from V and 4 from J, leaving 7 bases between them. CDR3 size: 12 residues. Written as DNA, the CDR3 is TGTGCCAGCAGTGTTTTCCCAGATACGCAGTATTTT. This translates into CASSVFPDTQYF.

This clonotype showed up many times. J is TRBJ2-7 and V is TRBV29-1, with D perhaps matching TRBD1 or TRBD2 (5 bases each). This CDR3 is 15 amino acids long. From germline, CDR1 is SQVTM and CDR2 ANQGSEA. V was cut by 3 bases and J by 9 bases, with 24 bases left in between. CDR3 in DNA: TGCAGCGTTGAGGACTCTGGGGGACCGGTTATTGGGCAGTACTTC. Its protein is CSVEDSGGPVIGQYF.

This clonotype has a single count. The chain employs TRBV11-3 and TRBJ2-2; D possibly corresponds to TRBD2 (6 bases). The CDR3 spans 15 residues. V dropped 5 bases and J dropped 0 bases, with 10 bases sitting between them. CDR1 SGHNT and CDR2 YENEEA come from the germline V gene. CDR3 bases: TGTGCCAGCAGCAAGACTAGTACGAACACCGGGGAGCTGTTTTTT. Its translation: CASSKTSTNTGELFF.

This clonotype has ten or more counts. The chain carries TRBV29-1 and TRBJ2-7; D remains ambiguous. This CDR3 comprises 11 residues. The germline V gene encodes CDR1 SQVTM and CDR2 ANQGSEA. The V end lost 4 bases, the J end lost 2 bases, and 6 bases lay between the germline ends. CDR3 DNA sequence: TGCAGCGTTGGGGAAACCTACGAGCAGTACTTC. Amino acid sequence: CSVGETYEQYF.

This clonotype was seen at least ten times. The chain has TRBV6-5 and TRBJ2-7; 8 bases are shared with TRBD2. Germline assignment: CDR1 MNHEY and CDR2 SVGAGI. There are 15 residues in the CDR3. V lost 6 bases and J lost 0; bases outside the gene matches: 7. The CDR3 region is CASSLESGGSYEQYF. CDR3 bases: TGTGCCAGCAGCTTAGAGAGCGGGGGCTCCTACGAGCAGTACTTC.

Concerning this clonotype: The junction and the germline gene differ at one end; a read error may be behind it. The V gene is TRBV24-1, the J gene TRBJ2-1, with 9 nucleotides matching TRBD2. The CDR3 is made up of 15 amino acids. Per germline, CDR1 KGHDR and CDR2 SFDVKD. The CDR3 DNA is TGTGCCTCCAGACTAGCGGAGCTCTCCTACAATGAGCAGTTCTTC. It encodes CASRLAELSYNEQFF.

The rearrangement uses TRBV27 and TRBJ2-7; either TRBD1 or TRBD2 may fit D (6 bases each). The V end lost 5 bases, the J end lost 3 bases, and 14 bases lay between the germline ends. Germline loops: CDR1 MNHEY, CDR2 SMNVEV (reference sequence). The CDR3 loop spans 14 amino acids. The CDR3 region is CASSAWGAYYEQYF. CDR3 DNA: TGTGCCAGCAGTGCATGGGGGGCCTACTACGAGCAGTACTTC.

The chain employs TRBV29-1 and TRBJ1-1; D remains unclear. V shed 2 bases and J shed 0 bases, with 10 bases lying between them. CDR1 SQVTM and CDR2 ANQGSEA come from the germline V gene. The CDR3 spans 14 residues. CDR3 loop: CSVELQTLNTEAFF. The CDR3, as DNA: TGCAGCGTTGAACTTCAAACCTTGAACACTGAAGCTTTCTTT.

Many counts were recorded for this clonotype. The J gene is TRBJ2-1, the V gene TRBV12-3 or TRBV12-4; no definite D call. Trimming took 2 bases from V and 0 from J, leaving 17 bases between them. This CDR3 comprises 18 residues. The CDR3 region has the DNA TGTGCCAGCAGTTTAATCGGCAGCGTAGGAAGCTCCTACAATGAGCAGTTCTTC. Its protein product is CASSLIGSVGSSYNEQFF.

This clonotype was observed once. The chain recombines TRBV3-1 with TRBJ2-1, with 13 bases matching TRBD2. CDR1 and CDR2 (germline): LGHDT, YNNKEL (reference sequence). V lost 3 bases to trimming and J lost 7 bases; unmatched junction nucleotides: 9. The CDR3 consists of 17 residues. The CDR3 DNA sequence: TGTGCCAGCAGCCAGGACCAACTAGCGGGAGGGGTTAATGAGCAGTTCTTC. Amino acid sequence: CASSQDQLAGGVNEQFF.

A few counts support this clonotype. This chain connects TRBV20-1 to TRBJ2-7; no definite D call. Trimming took 1 base from V and 9 from J, leaving 22 bases between them. The CDR3 extends over 15 amino acids. Germline V gene sequence: CDR1 DFQATT, CDR2 SNEGSKA (reference sequence). The CDR3 spells CSARGPDGGSTGQYF. Written as DNA, the CDR3 is TGCAGTGCTAGAGGACCAGATGGTGGCTCTACTGGGCAGTACTTC.

The V gene is TRBV28, the J gene TRBJ2-1; 7 nucleotides agree with TRBD2. The trim removed 5 bases at V and 4 bases at J, leaving 11 bases unmatched. The germline V gene encodes CDR1 MDHEN and CDR2 SYDVKM. This CDR3 has 16 amino acids. CDR3 bases: TGTGCCAGCAGTCCCCGACTAGCTTTACCATACAATGAGCAGTTCTTC. Residues: CASSPRLALPYNEQFF.

V usage is TRBV12-3 or TRBV12-4 and J usage is TRBJ2-1; 8 bases are shared with TRBD2. J lost 9 bases, V lost 5 bases, and 9 bases had no gene match. The CDR3 extends over 14 amino acids. CDR3 in amino acids: CASSPREGSVEQFF. In DNA form, the CDR3 reads TGTGCCAGCAGTCCTCGGGAGGGGAGCGTTGAGCAGTTCTTC.

The chain employs TRBV3-1 and TRBJ1-1; 10 nucleotides match TRBD1. This CDR3 spans 15 amino acids. CDR1 is LGHDT and CDR2 is YNNKEL in the germline V gene (reference sequence). Trimming removed 1 base from V and 7 bases from J; junction bases left unmatched: 6. CDR3 coding DNA: TGTGCCAGCAGCCAAGGGGGACAGGGGATGAGTGAAGCTTTCTTT. It is translated as CASSQGGQGMSEAFF.

This clonotype turned up a few times. Germline is not matched at one junction end, which may reflect a read error. The V and J genes are TRBV20-1 and TRBJ2-1; D may be TRBD2 (6 bases). The length of the CDR3 is 16 residues. In germline, CDR1 is DFQATT, CDR2 SNEGSKA (reference sequence). The CDR3 DNA reads as TGCTGTGCTAGAGTCCCGGCTAGCGAGCGAGTAAATGAGCAGTTCTTC. Translation gives CCARVPASERVNEQFF.

For this clonotype: A junction boundary mismatches the germline segment, possibly from a read error. The chain couples TRBV12-3 or TRBV12-4 to TRBJ2-7, with 8 bases aligning to TRBD2. The length of the CDR3 is 14 residues. The CDR3 DNA is TGTGCCAGCAGGTTAGCGGGACTCCCCTACGAGCAGTACTTC. This gives the protein CASRLAGLPYEQYF.

The chain couples TRBV24-1 to TRBJ2-3; 13 bases fit TRBD2. The CDR3 contains 18 residues. Trimming removed 6 bases from V and 5 bases from J; junction bases left unmatched: 13. The germline gives CDR1 KGHDR, CDR2 SFDVKD. The chain's CDR3 is CATSMKMGLAGSGDTQYF. CDR3 nucleotide sequence: TGTGCCACCAGTATGAAGATGGGACTAGCGGGATCGGGAGATACGCAGTATTTT.

This clonotype was observed many times. This chain uses TRBV7-2 with TRBJ2-3, with unresolved D. CDR1 is SGHTA, CDR2 FQGNSA, per germline. The V gene lost 2 bases and the J gene lost 2 bases, with 11 bases spanning the gap. The CDR3 contains 15 residues. The DNA for the CDR3 is TGTGCCAGCAGCTTAATGAGTCTACACACAGATACGCAGTATTTT. Protein sequence: CASSLMSLHTDTQYF.

This clonotype has a count of ten or more. This sequence joins TRBV29-1 and TRBJ2-1, with a possible D match to TRBD2 (5 bases). Germline CDR1 SQVTM, CDR2 ANQGSEA. V dropped 4 bases and J dropped 0 bases, with 7 bases sitting between them. This CDR3 is built from 13 residues. CDR3 residues: CSVGGDSYNEQFF. The DNA for the CDR3 is TGCAGCGTTGGGGGAGACTCCTACAATGAGCAGTTCTTC.